The 14 T cell receptor beta chains given below trace back to one sample, sequenced in a study of tumor-infiltrating lymphocytes in primary liver carcinoma. Total RNA (roughly 540 ng) served as template for TCR beta cDNA synthesis primed by a constant-region primer. Nested multiplex PCR, run for three rounds with slightly modified ARM-PCR, yielded TCR beta libraries. TRBV1-TRBV30 forward primers paired with a C-beta reverse primer drove the first two PCR rounds, ten to eleven cycles each. In TCRdb, the multiplex PCR reads were re-called with MiXCR into one record per CDR3 protein. This table has approximately 99,000 distinct CDR3 sequences, 55% to 70% appearing once. Co-extracted RNA and DNA came from roughly 20-30 mg of unsorted bulk tissue. The sequenced material came from liver tumor tissue from sampling region 5. The subset denotes: tumor region T5, tumor centre. Receptors originate from a woman aged 60-75 years with primary liver carcinoma and hepatitis B virus infection.

Worth noting for this clonotype: An end of the junction differs from the germline gene, which may be a read error. This sequence joins TRBV6-6 and TRBJ1-1; D is uncertain. Per the germline V gene, CDR1 is MNHNY and CDR2 is SVGAGI (reference sequence). The CDR3 covers 16 residues. Here the CDR3 DNA reads TGTGACAGCAGTTACGCGGCACTTGACATGGACACTGAAGCTTTCTTT. Its protein product is CDSSYAALDMDTEAFF.

As concerns this clonotype: Being one base from a much bigger clone, this may be a read error. The chain uses TRBV7-9 and TRBJ2-3; 8 bases agree with TRBD1. CDR3 length: 14 residues. Per the germline V gene, CDR1 is SEHNR and CDR2 is FQNEAQ (reference sequence). For the CDR3, the DNA is TGTGCCGGCAGCGCCCTACAGGGGGCAGATACGCAGTATTTT. This gives the protein CAGSALQGADTQYF.

CDR3 region: CASGTRLAGDYNEQFF. Here the CDR3 DNA reads TGTGCCAGCGGCACCCGACTAGCGGGAGACTATAATGAGCAGTTCTTC. The genes are TRBV4-2 and TRBJ2-1; 12 bases are a match to TRBD2. CDR3 length: 16 residues. V gave up 8 bases and J gave up 7 bases; unmatched junction bases: 12. The germline V gene has CDR1 LGHNA and CDR2 YNFKEQ.

As to this clonotype: This may come from a read error, since a much larger clone is one base off. The V call is TRBV12-3 or TRBV12-4, the J call TRBJ2-6, with D uncertain. The CDR3 totals 15 residues. V dropped 2 bases and J dropped 2 bases, with 7 bases sitting between them. Here the CDR3 reads CASSLMSTGANVLTF. The CDR3 coding sequence is TGTGCCAGCAGTTTAATGTCAACTGGGGCCAACGTCCTGACTTTC.

This clonotype was picked up many times. This chain links TRBV5-5 with TRBJ2-7; 7 nucleotides agree with TRBD1. CDR3 length equals 15 residues. Germline V gene lookup returns CDR1 SGHKS and CDR2 YYEKEE (reference sequence). The ends lost 3 bases at V and 3 bases at J; junction bases unmatched: 9. The chain's CDR3 is CASSSPDRLSYEQYF. CDR3 nucleotides: TGTGCCAGCAGCTCCCCGGACAGGCTAAGCTACGAGCAGTACTTC.

This clonotype is labeled as medium-sized. This chain links TRBV7-8 with TRBJ2-1; D possibly uses TRBD1 or TRBD2 (5 bases each). There are 15 residues in the CDR3. Trimming shortened V by 4 bases and J by 2 bases, and 12 bases separated the two germline ends. Germline V gene data show CDR1 as SGHVS and CDR2 as FQNEAQ. CDR3 amino acids: CASSSGRSTYNEQFF. The CDR3 DNA reads TGTGCCAGCAGCTCGGGACGGTCCACCTACAATGAGCAGTTCTTC.

Regarding this clonotype: This sequence may be a read error, since a much larger clone differs from it by one base. The chain uses TRBV10-3 and TRBJ1-2, with D tentatively TRBD1 (5 bases). Germline CDR1 is ENHRY and CDR2 is SYGVKD. The CDR3 sequence is 14 residues long. The CDR3 spells CDTTWGGANYGYTF. The CDR3 nucleotides read TGTGACACCACCTGGGGAGGGGCTAACTATGGCTACACCTTC.

Concerning this clonotype: Compared with germline, one end of the junction differs, possibly owing to a read error. The chain recombines TRBV18 with TRBJ1-2, with D hard to call. The CDR3 runs 16 residues. The germline CDR1 and CDR2 sequences are KGHSH and LQKENI. This chain's CDR3 is CAGSPGAWALGYGYTF. The CDR3 DNA reads as TGTGCCGGCTCACCCGGAGCCTGGGCGCTGGGCTATGGCTACACCTTC.

Remarks on this clonotype: This sequence may be a read error, since a much larger clone differs from it by one base. The rearrangement joins TRBV6-6 to TRBJ2-1; the match to TRBD1 covers 8 bases. This CDR3 is 18 amino acids long. Per the germline V gene, CDR1 is MNHNY and CDR2 is SVGAGI (reference sequence). The DNA of the CDR3 is TGTGCCAGCAGTTACCCCCCCCCTGACAGGGGAAAACTCAATGAGCAGCTCTTC. Protein: CASSYPPPDRGKLNEQLF.

On this clonotype: Mismatch with germline at one junction end may stem from a read error. The chain employs TRBV6-5 and TRBJ2-7; TRBD2 agrees at 8 bases. Germline loops: CDR1 MNHEY, CDR2 SVGAGI. The CDR3 spans 15 residues. CDR3 sequence reads: CTSSYQGLVSYEQHF. DNA for the CDR3: TGTACCAGCAGTTACCAGGGACTAGTCAGCTACGAGCAGCACTTC.

This clonotype was detected ten times or more. The chain recombines TRBV5-1 with TRBJ1-2; D is possibly TRBD1 (5 bases). This CDR3 is built from 13 residues. The V and J ends lost 3 bases and 3 bases respectively, with 9 bases between them. Germline lookup yields CDR1 SGHRS and CDR2 YFSETQ. In nucleotides, the CDR3 is TGCGCCAGCAGCTCGGGGGTGGACTATGGCTACACCTTC. Its translation: CASSSGVDYGYTF.

This clonotype was seen ten or more times. The chain has TRBV6-6 and TRBJ1-5; 10 nucleotides agree with TRBD1. Per the germline V gene, CDR1 is MNHNY and CDR2 is SVGAGI (reference sequence). This CDR3 has 19 residues. The ends lost 8 bases at V and 0 bases at J; junction bases unmatched: 16. Here the CDR3 reads CASSRGGTGADYSNQPQHF. CDR3 in DNA: TGTGCCAGCTCTCGAGGCGGGACAGGGGCCGATTATAGCAATCAGCCCCAGCATTTT.

On this clonotype: A much larger clonotype is one base distant, so this may be a read error. V is TRBV7-8 and J is TRBJ2-7; D uncertain. CDR3 length equals 14 residues. Trimming removed 5 bases from V and 4 bases from J, with 15 bases in between. Germline CDR1 SGHVS, CDR2 FQNEAQ. CDR3 coding DNA: TGTGCCAGCAGCCCCTCACAGAGATTTTACGAGCAGTACTTC. Residues: CASSPSQRFYEQYF.

By proportion, this clonotype is medium-sized. The chain uses TRBV11-2 and TRBJ2-2; D may match TRBD1 or TRBD2 (5 bases each). This CDR3 contains 14 residues. Trimming cost V 4 bases and J 7 bases, with 13 bases left between them. Germline V gene data show CDR1 as SGHAT and CDR2 as FQNNGV. CDR3 in DNA: TGTGCCAGCAGCTCGGGACCTACAGGCGGGGAGCTGTTTTTT. Its protein product is CASSSGPTGGELFF.